One sample yielded the 20 T cell receptor beta chains listed below, sequenced in a study of T-cell reconstitution after alpha-beta-depleted transplantation in children (dated by TCRdb to 2016 to 2017). Receptors were amplified or captured by PCR. The sequencer listed for this sample is Illumina HiSeq 2500. TCR library preparation used molecular barcoding, with unique molecular identifiers applied to normalize quantification of the TCRbeta repertoire. TCRdb passed the public sequencing reads through fastp at Q25 and MiXCR, retaining productive beta sequences. Rows are unified per CDR3 protein, each entry keeping the most common DNA and genes. The sample yields 220,000 or so distinct CDR3 sequences; 8.2% were counted once. Of the sample, just under 6.5% falls within the top ten clones. Read against the paper, the sample's treatment or condition label means: allogeneic hematopoietic cell transplantation with graft depleted of TCRalphabeta T cells and CD19 B cells.

The sequencing used PBMCs, mostly from graft donor cells, collected 180 days after TCRalphabeta/CD19-depleted stem cell transplant. These receptors all come from a male patient under 18 who had a stem cell transplant for acute lymphoblastic leukemia, so the T cells may come from the graft donor.

This clonotype was detected many times. The chain recombines TRBV11-2 with TRBJ1-3; D gene ambiguous. The CDR3 is 19 residues long. Germline V CDR1 and CDR2: SGHAT, FQNNGV. The V end was cut by 3 bases, the J end by 2 bases, with 23 bases between. Written as DNA, the CDR3 is TGTGCCAGCAGCTTTGGACCCTTCTTTGGTTCCGAAACTGGAAACACCATATATTTT. Protein sequence: CASSFGPFFGSETGNTIYF. The full variable domain, completed using reference TRBV11-2 and TRBJ1-3, is EAGVAQSPRYKIIEKRQSVAFWCNPISGHATLYWYQQILGQGPKLLIQFQNNGVVDDSQLPKDRFSAERLKGVDSTLKIQPAKLEDSAVYLCASSFGPFFGSETGNTIYFGEGSWLTVV.

This clonotype was counted at least ten times. The genes are TRBV7-2 and TRBJ2-3; 9 nucleotides line up with TRBD2. CDR1 and CDR2 from the germline V gene are SGHTA and FQGNSA. Losses at the gene ends were 5 bases for V and 2 bases for J; bases not matched to a gene: 14. This CDR3 is 18 amino acids long. The CDR3 DNA reads TGTGCCAGCAGCCCTCCGGGCGATAGCGGGGGTCCCACAGATACGCAGTATTTT. It is translated as CASSPPGDSGGPTDTQYF.

This clonotype was counted ten times or more. This chain joins TRBV6-4 and TRBJ1-5, with D uncertain. Germline V gives CDR1 MRHNA, CDR2 SNTAGT. The V end was cut by 0 bases, the J end by 7 bases, with 16 bases between. The length of the CDR3 is 16 residues. The chain's CDR3 is CASSDSKRVLRQPQHF. The CDR3 DNA follows: TGTGCCAGCAGTGACTCTAAACGTGTCCTAAGACAGCCCCAGCATTTT.

Turning to this clonotype: A much bigger clone sits one base away, suggesting this may be a read error. The genes are TRBV24-1 and TRBJ1-2; TRBD1 aligns across 7 bases. This CDR3 contains 15 residues. CDR1 KGHDR and CDR2 SFDVKD come from the germline V gene. The V segment lost 4 bases and the J segment 1 base; nucleotides outside the gene matches: 5. The CDR3: CATSDPGQNNYGYTF. The DNA of the CDR3 is TGTGCCACCAGTGACCCGGGACAGAATAACTATGGCTACACCTTC.

At least ten counts were recorded for this clonotype. V is TRBV7-2 and J is TRBJ2-7; D possibly corresponds to TRBD2 (7 bases). CDR1 SGHTA and CDR2 FQGNSA come from the germline V gene. The CDR3 is 15 amino acids. The germline V and J ends were trimmed by 0 bases and 2 bases, with 11 bases remaining between them. The CDR3 bases are TGTGCCAGCAGCTTAGCCCGGGGGGCCCCCTACGAGCAGTACTTC. It translates to CASSLARGAPYEQYF.

This clonotype has at least ten counts. This rearrangement joins TRBV10-3 to TRBJ2-2, with D possibly being TRBD2 (5 bases). V was cut by 2 bases and J by 5 bases, with 15 bases left in between. The V gene's germline CDR1 is ENHRY and CDR2 SYGVKD. The CDR3 contains 16 residues. The CDR3 protein is CAISERSLAFTGELFF. For the CDR3, the DNA is TGTGCCATCAGTGAGAGGAGCCTAGCATTTACCGGGGAGCTGTTTTTT.

The V call is TRBV28, the J call TRBJ1-5; D possibly corresponds to TRBD1 (5 bases). Germline V gene data show CDR1 as MDHEN and CDR2 as SYDVKM. The CDR3 consists of 15 residues. The V gene lost 8 bases and the J gene lost 6 bases, with 20 bases spanning the gap. DNA of the CDR3: TGTGCCAGCCGAAACAAGGCAGGGTCGGGTCAGCCCCAGCATTTT. This encodes CASRNKAGSGQPQHF. Full variable domain (missing parts from reference TRBV28 and TRBJ1-5): DVKVTQSSRYLVKRTGEKVFLECVQDMDHENMFWYRQDPGLGLRLIYFSYDVKMKEKGDIPEGYSVSREKKERFSLILESASTNQTSMYLCASRNKAGSGQPQHFGDGTRLSIL.

This clonotype was counted ten times or more. This chain links TRBV29-1 with TRBJ2-3, with 8 bases matching TRBD2. V dropped 3 bases and J dropped 3; count of bases not matched to a gene: 11. The CDR3 has 16 amino acids. Germline CDR1 is SQVTM and CDR2 is ANQGSEA. The CDR3 coding sequence is TGCAGCGTTGAGAGTGAACGGGCTAGCGGGACAGATACGCAGTATTTT. Translated: CSVESERASGTDTQYF.

In its sample, this clonotype was seen many times. The chain recombines TRBV12-3 or TRBV12-4 with TRBJ2-7; TRBD2 agrees at 12 bases. Trimming removed 6 bases from V and 7 bases from J; junction bases left unmatched: 10. There are 15 residues in the CDR3. CDR3 sequence (DNA): TGTGCCAGCAGCCCTACTAGCGGGAGGATGGGGGAGCAGTACTTC. This codes for CASSPTSGRMGEQYF.

This clonotype was picked up many times. The J gene is TRBJ2-7, the V gene TRBV20-1; TRBD1 agrees at 9 bases. Germline CDR1 DFQATT, CDR2 SNEGSKA (reference sequence). CDR3 length: 14 amino acids. V lost 5 bases, J lost 3 bases, and 8 bases stayed unmatched. The CDR3 DNA follows: TGCAGTGCTGGGGACAGGGTGGCCATCTACGAGCAGTACTTC. It encodes CSAGDRVAIYEQYF.

This clonotype occurred many times. J is TRBJ1-2 and V is TRBV5-1; D not resolved. CDR1 and CDR2 from the germline V gene are SGHRS and YFSETQ. This CDR3 region has 14 residues. Trimming cost V 4 bases and J 4 bases, with 14 bases left between them. The CDR3 loop reads CASSPHSVRYGYTF. The CDR3 DNA is TGCGCCAGCAGCCCACACAGCGTCCGCTATGGCTACACCTTC.

This clonotype has ten or more counts. This sequence joins TRBV15 and TRBJ2-3, with TRBD2 as a possible D gene (6 bases). The CDR3 sequence is 13 residues long. The germline CDR1 and CDR2 sequences are LNHNV and YYDKDF (reference sequence). V shed 4 bases and J shed 6 bases, with 11 bases lying between them. DNA for the CDR3: TGTGCCACCAGCATTACTAGCAGCGATACGCAGTATTTT. Its protein is CATSITSSDTQYF. Variable domain in full (rest from reference TRBV15 and TRBJ2-3): DAMVIQNPRYQVTQFGKPVTLSCSQTLNHNVMYWYQQKSSQAPKLLFHYYDKDFNNEADTPDNFQSRRPNTSFCFLDIRSPGLGDTAMYLCATSITSSDTQYFGPGTRLTVL.

This clonotype was counted many times. The chain has TRBV3-1 and TRBJ2-1, with D unresolved. V gave up 3 bases and J gave up 10 bases, with 19 bases separating them. Per the germline V gene, CDR1 is LGHDT and CDR2 is YNNKEL (reference sequence). The CDR3 contains 15 residues. CDR3 DNA: TGTGCCAGCAGCCATTACTATAGGCCCCAATGGGAGCAGTTCTTC. Translated: CASSHYYRPQWEQFF.

This clonotype was detected ten times or more. The chain has TRBV2 and TRBJ2-4, with D unresolved. CDR3 length equals 14 residues. Germline V gives CDR1 SNHLY, CDR2 FYNNEI. Trimming left V 3 bases short and J 0 bases short, with 6 bases between. This CDR3 is CASSDLLAKNIQYF. The CDR3 nucleotides read TGTGCCAGCAGTGATCTGCTAGCCAAAAACATTCAGTACTTC.

This clonotype occurred many times. V gene TRBV29-1 combines with J gene TRBJ2-4; TRBD2 aligns across 8 bases. This CDR3 has 12 amino acids. The germline gives CDR1 SQVTM, CDR2 ANQGSEA. The trim removed 4 bases at V and 8 bases at J, leaving 4 bases unmatched. Here the CDR3 DNA reads TGCAGCGTTGCCGGGACTAGGGACATTCAGTACTTC. It specifies CSVAGTRDIQYF.

This clonotype was recorded many times. This chain links TRBV7-3 with TRBJ1-4, with D perhaps TRBD1 (5 bases). CDR1 SGHTA and CDR2 FQGTGA come from the germline V gene. The CDR3 runs 15 residues. The ends were cut back, 3 bases at V and 3 bases at J, with 11 bases in the middle. CDR3 nucleotides: TGTGCCAGCAGCTTGAAGCCGGGACCTAATGAAAAACTGTTTTTT. Protein sequence: CASSLKPGPNEKLFF.

In its sample, this clonotype was seen many times. The CDR3 coding sequence is TGTGCCAGCAGTCCTGACAGCGGGAATGAAAAACTGTTTTTT. This encodes CASSPDSGNEKLFF. The chain couples TRBV6-1 to TRBJ1-4; tentatively, D is TRBD1 (5 bases). The CDR3 runs 14 residues. Looked up from germline, CDR1 is MNHNS and CDR2 is SASEGT. Trimming stripped 5 bases from V and 5 bases from J, with 12 bases between.

The table lists this clonotype with many counts. V usage is TRBV9 and J usage is TRBJ2-2, with D uncertain. Trimming cost V 2 bases and J 1 base, with 9 bases left between them. The germline gives CDR1 SGDLS, CDR2 YYNGEE. CDR3 length equals 15 residues. CDR3 DNA sequence: TGTGCCAGCAGCGTTGAGGAATTGAACACCGGGGAGCTGTTTTTT. This gives the protein CASSVEELNTGELFF.

This clonotype appeared many times. This chain joins TRBV7-9 and TRBJ2-7; TRBD1 agrees at 10 bases. Germline V gene lookup returns CDR1 SEHNR and CDR2 FQNEAQ (reference sequence). V was pared by 8 bases and J by 1 base, with 8 bases of the junction left unmatched. There are 15 residues in the CDR3. CDR3 sequence reads: CASARPGQGSYEQYF. The CDR3 DNA reads as TGTGCCAGCGCCCGACCGGGACAGGGGTCCTACGAGCAGTACTTC.

This clonotype was found many times. This rearrangement joins TRBV7-6 to TRBJ2-2, with D perhaps matching TRBD2 (5 bases). The CDR3 is 17 amino acids. Germline CDR1 and CDR2: SGHVS and FNYEAQ. V was trimmed by 5 bases and J by 1 base, leaving 17 bases between them. For the CDR3, the DNA is TGTGCCAGCAGCCCCCCTGGTTGGGCGGGGAACACCGGGGAGCTGTTTTTT. This sequence encodes CASSPPGWAGNTGELFF. Based on the CDR3 plus reference TRBV7-6 and TRBJ2-2, the full variable domain is GAGVSQSPRYKVTKRGQDVALRCDPISGHVSLYWYRQALGQGPEFLTYFNYEAQQDKSGLPNDRFSAERPEGSISTLTIQRTEQRDSAMYRCASSPPGWAGNTGELFFGEGSRLTVL.